The clone carrying this T cell receptor (beta chain) came up a few times. Its specificity is not known. V was shortened by 5 bases and J by 9 bases, with 14 bases between the two germline ends. This CDR3 is 13 amino acids long. Assay: immunoSEQ multiplex PCR; the TCRdb copy retains only in-frame clones and omits some. The sample includes about 99,000 clones, roughly nine tenths seen only once; the top ten take approximately 2.9%. The data originate from a study of T cell responses to AZD1222 COVID-19 vaccine. Turning to the study itself: Analyses pooled second doses at about 4 or about 12 weeks.

General study results and limits: Following two doses of AZD1222, Spike-specific TCR breadth and depth rose. White British ancestry dominated among donors, who included more females, and clonal diversity was possibly underestimated. Epitopes outside B.1.351 and B.1.1.7 mutated regions reportedly drew nearly half of spike TCRs.

The chain uses TRBV12-3 or TRBV12-4 and TRBJ2-4; no clear D gene. The TCR comes from an adult in good health. The source material was peripheral blood, sampled on day 0 of AZD1222 vaccination. The CDR3, as DNA: TGTGCCAGCAGTCCTACCTCTAAGGGCATTCAGTACTTC. This encodes CASSPTSKGIQYF.